Sequencing of this T cell receptor beta chain was carried out in a study of blood T cells in healthy people across ages. Sample-barcoded 5' priming and a J-beta primer mix drove a second PCR of roughly 6 to 12 cycles. Sequencing yielded, for each sample, at least 2.5 million paired-end reads carrying CDR3. Each CDR3 protein gets one entry after TCRdb re-called the 5' RACE reads with MiXCR. The profile shows roughly 1,500,000 distinct CDR3 sequences, around two fifths of them singletons. The CDR3 sequence is 11 residues long. Trimming took off 6 bases at V and 9 bases at J, with 9 bases between the two ends. The germline gives CDR1 SNHLY, CDR2 FYNNEI.

This sequence originates from a woman between 18 and 29 years old in good health. Sequencing was carried out using blood. This chain uses TRBV2 with TRBJ2-1, with D unclear. CDR3 coding DNA: TGTGCCAGCAGAGAGGAAATTGAGCAGTTCTTC. Translated: CASREEIEQFF.